The 24 T cell receptor beta chains given below trace back to one sample, sequenced in a study of blood T cell repertoires in COVID-19. Sequencing used immunoSEQ multiplex PCR; TCRdb keeps in-frame clones, though not all of them. The table records 120,000 to 150,000 clones, approximately 80% of them present only once. Sequencing input: peripheral blood. The receptors derive from a human donor in a cohort sampled during active COVID-19.

The V and J genes are TRBV13 and TRBJ2-1; 7 bases agree with TRBD2. J gave up 8 bases and V 5 bases, and 15 bases lay outside the gene matches. CDR1 and CDR2 (germline): PRHDT, FYEKMQ (reference sequence). CDR3 length: 16 amino acids. The CDR3 here is CASSGDYAGWVDEQFF. In DNA form, the CDR3 reads TGTGCCAGCAGCGGGGACTACGCAGGGTGGGTGGATGAGCAGTTCTTC.

This sequence joins TRBV7-6 and TRBJ2-3; the match to TRBD2 covers 11 bases. This CDR3 spans 16 amino acids. J was trimmed by 0 bases and V by 1 base; bases with no gene match: 0. Germline CDR1 reads SGHVS; CDR2 reads FNYEAQ. CDR3 sequence (DNA): TGTGCCAGCAGCTTAGGGACTAGCGGGAGCACAGATACGCAGTATTTT. It encodes CASSLGTSGSTDTQYF. The whole variable domain, remainder taken from reference TRBV7-6 and TRBJ2-3, is GAGVSQSPRYKVTKRGQDVALRCDPISGHVSLYWYRQALGQGPEFLTYFNYEAQQDKSGLPNDRFSAERPEGSISTLTIQRTEQRDSAMYRCASSLGTSGSTDTQYFGPGTRLTVL.

This clone came up once. This chain links TRBV27 with TRBJ2-3; D gene ambiguous. V was clipped by 4 bases and J by 5 bases, with 13 bases between them. The CDR3 has 14 residues. Germline lookup yields CDR1 MNHEY and CDR2 SMNVEV (reference sequence). CDR3 amino acids: CASSSGQAGDTQYF. The CDR3 nucleotides are TGTGCCAGCAGTTCCGGCCAGGCAGGAGATACGCAGTATTTT.

The rearrangement joins TRBV5-6 to TRBJ1-6; D is ambiguous. Germline assignment: CDR1 SGHDT and CDR2 YYEEEE. CDR3 length equals 15 residues. Trimming shortened V by 4 bases and J by 7 bases, and 15 bases separated the two germline ends. As DNA, the CDR3 is TGTGCCAGCAGCCGGAGGCTCCAGTCGAATTCACCCCTCCACTTT. Amino acids: CASSRRLQSNSPLHF.

This clone was seen once. The chain couples TRBV2 to TRBJ1-2; D is perhaps TRBD1 (6 bases). The length of the CDR3 is 13 residues. Germline V gene data show CDR1 as SNHLY and CDR2 as FYNNEI. V was clipped by 7 bases and J by 2 bases, with 11 bases between them. The CDR3 reads CASNLQGNYGYTF. The CDR3 region has the DNA TGTGCCAGCAACCTACAGGGAAACTATGGCTACACCTTC.

The rearrangement uses TRBV10-3 and TRBJ2-7, with D perhaps TRBD2 (5 bases). Germline V CDR1 and CDR2: ENHRY, SYGVKD. The CDR3 length is 15 residues. V gave up 6 bases and J gave up 2 bases, with 17 bases separating them. The CDR3 loop is CAISSSGKAPYEQYF. DNA of the CDR3: TGTGCCATCAGCTCATCGGGGAAGGCCCCCTACGAGCAGTACTTC.

The rearrangement uses TRBV7-8 and TRBJ1-2; 11 bases align to TRBD1. J gave up 5 bases and V 2 bases, and 4 bases lay outside the gene matches. CDR3 length: 15 residues. The germline gives CDR1 SGHVS, CDR2 FQNEAQ. The CDR3, as DNA: TGTGCCAGCAGCTTACCGGGACAGGGGGGATATGGCTACACCTTC. Encoded protein: CASSLPGQGGYGYTF.

The chain couples TRBV7-2 to TRBJ2-2, with D possibly being TRBD1 (5 bases). Trimming left V 3 bases short and J 6 bases short, with 5 bases between. Germline CDR1 is SGHTA and CDR2 is FQGNSA. CDR3 size: 12 residues. The CDR3 region is CASSFRAGELFF. CDR3 coding DNA: TGTGCCAGCAGCTTCAGGGCCGGGGAGCTGTTTTTT. Drawing the rest from reference TRBV7-2 and TRBJ2-2, the complete variable domain is GAGVSQSPSNKVTEKGKDVELRCDPISGHTALYWYRQSLGQGLEFLIYFQGNSAPDKSGLPSDRFSAERTGGSVSTLTIQRTQQEDSAVYLCASSFRAGELFFGEGSRLTVL.

This clone has a handful of counts. The gene calls are TRBV7-6 and TRBJ1-2; D not resolved. Between the trimmed V and J ends, which lost 1 base and 1 base, there was a span of 13 bases. The CDR3 covers 16 residues. Germline loops: CDR1 SGHVS, CDR2 FNYEAQ. The CDR3 nucleotides are TGTGCCAGCAGCTTAGTGAGGAACAGCGGTAACTATGGCTACACCTTC. Translation: CASSLVRNSGNYGYTF.

The chain combines TRBV18 with TRBJ2-2; TRBD1 matches 7 bases. The CDR3 totals 19 residues. Germline-derived CDR1 and CDR2 are KGHSH and LQKENI. V was clipped by 0 bases and J by 1 base; unmatched bases: 11. The CDR3 loop is CASSPPSTGRNQNTGELFF. The DNA of the CDR3 is TGTGCCAGCTCACCACCTTCGACAGGGAGAAACCAGAACACCGGGGAGCTGTTTTTT.

J is TRBJ2-3 and V is TRBV11-3; perhaps TRBD1 as D (5 bases). Germline CDR1 reads SGHNT; CDR2 reads YENEEA. V was cut by 1 base and J by 3 bases, with 11 bases left in between. The CDR3 covers 15 residues. The CDR3 loop reads CASSLGQGLTDTQYF. The CDR3 bases are TGTGCCAGCAGCTTAGGTCAGGGTCTTACAGATACGCAGTATTTT.

The chain joins TRBV7-8 to TRBJ2-7, with D perhaps matching TRBD2 (6 bases). Germline-derived CDR1 and CDR2 are SGHVS and FQNEAQ. The CDR3 consists of 16 residues. V was pared by 7 bases and J by 3 bases, with 22 bases between. The CDR3 nucleotides are TGTGCCAGCACCCAGCGGGCACAGGTCCAAATCTACGAGCAGTACTTC. Protein sequence: CASTQRAQVQIYEQYF. Together with reference TRBV7-8 and TRBJ2-7, the CDR3 gives the full variable domain: GAGVSQSPRYKVAKRGQDVALRCDPISGHVSLFWYQQALGQGPEFLTYFQNEAQLDKSGLPSDRFFAERPEGSVSTLKIQRTQQEDSAVYLCASTQRAQVQIYEQYFGPGTRLTVT.

The rearrangement uses TRBV6-5 and TRBJ2-3; TRBD2 agrees at 9 bases. The J segment lost 1 base and the V segment lost 4 bases, leaving 3 bases of the junction unmatched. The CDR3 is 15 residues long. Germline-derived CDR1 and CDR2 are MNHEY and SVGAGI. This chain's CDR3 is CASSWRGGRTDTQYF. As DNA, the CDR3 is TGTGCCAGCAGTTGGCGGGGGGGCCGCACAGATACGCAGTATTTT.

The V call is TRBV5-1, the J call TRBJ2-3; weak D call: TRBD2 (5 bases). CDR1 SGHRS and CDR2 YFSETQ come from the germline V gene. Trimming shortened V by 4 bases and J by 2 bases, and 20 bases separated the two germline ends. The CDR3 is 17 amino acids. The chain's CDR3 is CASSNQGLALYTDTQYF. The CDR3 DNA reads as TGCGCCAGCAGCAACCAAGGGTTAGCGTTATACACAGATACGCAGTATTTT. The complete variable domain, with remaining parts taken from reference TRBV5-1 and TRBJ2-3, reads KAGVTQTPRYLIKTRGQQVTLSCSPISGHRSVSWYQQTPGQGLQFLFEYFSETQRNKGNFPGRFSGRQFSNSRSEMNVSTLELGDSALYLCASSNQGLALYTDTQYFGPGTRLTVL.

This clone is a singleton in its sample. The chain carries TRBV29-1 and TRBJ1-2; D is possibly TRBD1 (5 bases). Trimming took off 5 bases at V and 7 bases at J, with 14 bases between the two ends. This CDR3 has 12 residues. Germline CDR1 and CDR2: SQVTM and ANQGSEA. The CDR3 region is CSVPGGVSGYTF. Written as DNA, the CDR3 is TGCAGCGTTCCGGGGGGGGTGAGTGGCTACACCTTC.

The rearrangement links TRBV5-8 to TRBJ2-4; 10 bases are shared with TRBD1. The V and J ends lost 5 bases and 4 bases, in that order; junction bases with no gene match: 3. The CDR3 is 14 residues long. Germline CDR1 reads SGHTS; CDR2 reads YDEGEE. CDR3 residues: CASRLGQGKNIQYF. CDR3 nucleotides: TGTGCCAGCAGACTGGGACAGGGGAAAAACATTCAGTACTTC.

This clone has just one count. The rearrangement links TRBV6-5 to TRBJ1-1; 8 bases are shared with TRBD1. The germline CDR1 and CDR2 sequences are MNHEY and SVGAGI. The CDR3 has 13 residues. Trimming cost V 6 bases and J 7 bases; bases outside gene matches: 7. The CDR3 sequence is CASSLDRAIEAFF. The CDR3 nucleotides are TGTGCCAGCAGCTTGGACAGGGCTATTGAAGCTTTCTTT.

The chain links TRBV20-1 to TRBJ2-3; D not resolved. V gave up 5 bases and J gave up 2 bases, with 5 bases separating them. The CDR3 runs to 11 residues. Looked up from germline, CDR1 is DFQATT and CDR2 is SNEGSKA (reference sequence). The CDR3 DNA follows: TGCAGTGCTGTAAACACAGATACGCAGTATTTT. Translation gives CSAVNTDTQYF.

The sample holds one count of this clone. V and J are TRBV30 and TRBJ2-3, with D possibly being TRBD2 (6 bases). The germline V gene encodes CDR1 GTSNPN and CDR2 SVGIG (reference sequence). This CDR3 contains 16 residues. V lost 2 bases, J lost 0 bases, and 15 bases lay in between. The CDR3 sequence: CAWSSYWGDSTDTQYF. CDR3 bases: TGTGCCTGGAGTTCCTATTGGGGGGATAGCACAGATACGCAGTATTTT.

The gene calls are TRBV12-3 or TRBV12-4 and TRBJ2-5; D may be TRBD1 (6 bases). Trimming pared 5 bases from V and 5 bases from J, leaving 9 bases between. CDR3 length equals 12 residues. The CDR3 reads CASSTGKETQYF. CDR3 DNA: TGTGCCAGCAGTACAGGGAAGGAGACCCAGTACTTC.

In its sample, this clone was seen once. The chain has TRBV11-2 and TRBJ2-2, with a weak D call TRBD1 (5 bases). Germline V CDR1 and CDR2: SGHAT, FQNNGV. The length of the CDR3 is 15 residues. Trimming pared 1 base from V and 4 bases from J, leaving 10 bases between. The CDR3 sequence: CASSLGRQSTGELFF. In DNA form, the CDR3 reads TGTGCCAGCAGCTTAGGAAGACAGAGCACCGGGGAGCTGTTTTTT.

The rearrangement links TRBV12-2 to TRBJ1-2; TRBD1 is the table's D call, not checked against the DNA. TRBV12-2 is a pseudogene locus. The CDR3 extends over 15 amino acids. The CDR3 reads CASRPGQGAIYGYTF. CDR3 DNA: TGTGCAAGTCGCCCGGGACAGGGGGCAATCTATGGCTACACCTTC.

This chain joins TRBV29-1 and TRBJ2-7; 9 bases map to TRBD1. With 4 bases clipped from V and 5 bases from J, the junction kept 6 bases outside the gene matches. The CDR3 is 13 residues long. Germline V gene sequence: CDR1 SQVTM, CDR2 ANQGSEA. CDR3 nucleotide sequence: TGCAGCGTTGCCGGGACAGGGCTCGACGAGCAGTACTTC. Its protein product is CSVAGTGLDEQYF.

This chain joins TRBV19 and TRBJ1-3; D call uncertain. The CDR3 runs 13 residues. Trimming stripped 9 bases from V and 0 bases from J, with 9 bases between. CDR1 and CDR2 from the germline V gene are LNHDA and SQIVND (reference sequence). The CDR3 region has the DNA TGTGCCAGCCGCACCTACTCTGGAAACACCATATATTTT. It translates to CASRTYSGNTIYF.